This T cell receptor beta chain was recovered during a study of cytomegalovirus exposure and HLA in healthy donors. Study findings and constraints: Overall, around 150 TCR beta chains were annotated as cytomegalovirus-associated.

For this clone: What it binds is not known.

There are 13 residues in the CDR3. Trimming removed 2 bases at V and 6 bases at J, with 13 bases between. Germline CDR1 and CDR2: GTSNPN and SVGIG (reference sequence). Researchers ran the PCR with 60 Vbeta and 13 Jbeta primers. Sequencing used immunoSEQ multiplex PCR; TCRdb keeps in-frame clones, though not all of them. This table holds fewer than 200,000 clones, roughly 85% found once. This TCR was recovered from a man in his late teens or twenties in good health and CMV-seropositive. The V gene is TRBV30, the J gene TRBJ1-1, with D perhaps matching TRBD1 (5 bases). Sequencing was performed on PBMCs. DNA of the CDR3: TGTGCCTGGAGTCTGGGACTCACGGCTGAAGCTTTCTTT. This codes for CAWSLGLTAEAFF.